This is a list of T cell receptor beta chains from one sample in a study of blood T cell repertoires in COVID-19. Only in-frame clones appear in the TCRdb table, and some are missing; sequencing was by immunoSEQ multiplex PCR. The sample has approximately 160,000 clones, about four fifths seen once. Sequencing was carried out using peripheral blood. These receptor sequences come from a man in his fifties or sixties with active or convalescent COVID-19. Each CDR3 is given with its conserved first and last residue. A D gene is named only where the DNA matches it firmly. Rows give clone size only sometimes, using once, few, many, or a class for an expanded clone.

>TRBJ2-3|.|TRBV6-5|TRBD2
CASMRTSGLADTQYF
TGTGCCAGCATGAGGACTAGCGGGCTCGCGGATACGCAGTATTTT
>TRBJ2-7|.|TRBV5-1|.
CASSPGLGGEGEQYF
TGCGCCAGCAGCCCGGGACTAGGGGGCGAGGGAGAGCAGTACTTC
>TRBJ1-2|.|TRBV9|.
CASSVAPGLVGYTF
TGTGCCAGCAGCGTAGCCCCAGGGCTGGTTGGCTACACCTTC
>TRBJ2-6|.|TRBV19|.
CARLSSGANVLTF
TGTGCCAGACTGAGCTCTGGGGCCAACGTCCTGACTTTC
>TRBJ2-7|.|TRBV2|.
CASLLYRESYEQYF
TGTGCCAGCCTTCTGTACAGGGAATCCTACGAGCAGTACTTC
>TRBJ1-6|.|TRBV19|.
CASRGVYNSPLHF
TGTGCCAGTAGAGGGGTTTATAATTCACCCCTCCACTTT
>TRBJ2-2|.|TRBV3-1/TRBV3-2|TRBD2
CASSQVGGGTGELFF
TGTGCCAGCAGCCAAGTCGGGGGGGGCACCGGGGAGCTGTTTTTT
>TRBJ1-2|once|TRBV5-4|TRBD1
CASSLQGEKGYGYTF
TGTGCCAGCAGCTTACAGGGGGAGAAGGGTTATGGCTACACCTTC
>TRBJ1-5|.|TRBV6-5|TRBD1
CASSRTTGVDQPQHF
TGTGCCAGCAGCCGCACAACAGGGGTGGATCAGCCCCAGCATTTT
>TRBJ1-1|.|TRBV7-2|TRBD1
CASQRQGANTEAFF
TGTGCCAGCCAAAGACAGGGGGCGAACACTGAAGCTTTCTTT
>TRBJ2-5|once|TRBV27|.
CASSSKDRTQETQYF
TGTGCCAGCAGTTCCAAGGACAGAACCCAAGAGACCCAGTACTTC
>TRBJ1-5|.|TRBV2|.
CASRAGFNSNQPQHF
TGTGCCAGCAGAGCAGGGTTTAATAGCAATCAGCCCCAGCATTTT
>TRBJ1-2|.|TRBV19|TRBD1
CASSARDRSANYGYTF
TGTGCCAGTAGTGCCCGGGACAGGTCAGCTAACTATGGCTACACCTTC
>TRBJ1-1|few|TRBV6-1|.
CASSEGGKHTEAFF
TGTGCCAGCAGTGAAGGAGGGAAGCACACTGAAGCTTTCTTT
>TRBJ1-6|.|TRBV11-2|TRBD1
CASSFRDSSYNSPLHF
TGTGCCAGCAGCTTCCGGGACAGCTCCTATAATTCACCCCTCCACTTT
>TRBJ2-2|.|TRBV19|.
CASTVTDTTGNTGELFF
TGTGCCAGCACAGTCACCGACACGACAGGGAACACCGGGGAGCTGTTTTTT
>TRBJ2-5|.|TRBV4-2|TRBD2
CASSQGLAETQYF
TGTGCCAGCAGCCAAGGACTAGCAGAGACCCAGTACTTC
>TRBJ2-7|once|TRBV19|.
CASSYRADEQYF
TGTGCCAGTAGTTACAGGGCGGACGAGCAGTACTTC
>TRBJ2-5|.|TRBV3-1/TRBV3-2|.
CASSQGQGRHRETQYF
TGTGCCAGCAGCCAGGGGCAGGGTAGGCACCGAGAGACCCAGTACTTC
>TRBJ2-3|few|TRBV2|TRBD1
CASRDRGGADTQYF
TGTGCCAGCAGGGACAGGGGGGGCGCAGATACGCAGTATTTT
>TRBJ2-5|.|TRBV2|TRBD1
CASSDRTGQETQYF
TGTGCCAGCAGTGACAGGACAGGGCAAGAGACCCAGTACTTC
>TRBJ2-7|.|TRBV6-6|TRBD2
CASSRTSGPGEQYF
TGTGCCAGCAGTAGGACTAGCGGGCCAGGCGAGCAGTACTTC
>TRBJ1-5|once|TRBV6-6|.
CASTTSDSNQPQHF
TGTGCCAGCACCACCAGTGATAGCAATCAGCCCCAGCATTTT
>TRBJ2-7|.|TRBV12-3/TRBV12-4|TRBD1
CASSLRGQYEQYF
TGTGCCAGCAGTTTGAGGGGACAGTACGAGCAGTACTTC
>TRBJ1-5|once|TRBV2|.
CASSEETSLLAYSNQPQHF
TGTGCCAGCAGTGAAGAAACCTCTCTGCTGGCATATAGCAATCAGCCCCAGCATTTT
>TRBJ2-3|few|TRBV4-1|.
CASSQGTPTDTQYF
TGCGCCAGCAGCCAAGGGACTCCAACAGATACGCAGTATTTT
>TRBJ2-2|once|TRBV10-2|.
CASSDLGGTGELFF
TGCGCCAGCAGCGACCTTGGAGGCACCGGGGAGCTGTTTTTT
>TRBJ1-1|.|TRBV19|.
CASSIGSGGRKNTEAFF
TGTGCCAGTAGTATAGGGAGCGGTGGCAGGAAGAACACTGAAGCTTTCTTT
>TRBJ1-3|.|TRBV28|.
CASSFLRDQGLSGNTIYF
TGTGCCAGCAGTTTTTTGAGGGACCAGGGGCTCTCCGGAAACACCATATATTTT
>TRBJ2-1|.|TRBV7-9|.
CASSLDRLNEQFF
TGTGCCAGCAGCTTAGATAGACTCAATGAGCAGTTCTTC
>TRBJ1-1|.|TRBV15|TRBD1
CATSRGTGGALGAEAFF
TGTGCCACCAGCAGAGGGACAGGGGGGGCCCTAGGGGCAGAAGCTTTCTTT
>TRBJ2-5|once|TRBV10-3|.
CAISTGHKETQYF
TGTGCCATCAGCACGGGACACAAAGAGACCCAGTACTTC
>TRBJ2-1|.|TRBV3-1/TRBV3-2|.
CASSPLLLYNEQFF
TGTGCCAGCAGCCCGTTACTACTCTACAATGAGCAGTTCTTC
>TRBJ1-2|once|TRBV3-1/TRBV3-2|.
CASSQGTTSHGGYTF
TGTGCCAGCAGCCAAGGGACAACTTCCCATGGAGGCTACACCTTC
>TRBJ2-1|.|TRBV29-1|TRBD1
CSVLDRASYNEQFF
TGCAGCGTTCTCGACAGGGCATCCTACAATGAGCAGTTCTTC
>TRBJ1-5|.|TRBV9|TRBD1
CASSSGQGGQPQHF
TGTGCCAGCAGCTCCGGACAGGGCGGGCAGCCCCAGCATTTT
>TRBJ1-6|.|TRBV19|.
CASSRFSGSPLHF
TGTGCCAGTTCCAGGTTTTCGGGATCACCCCTCCACTTT
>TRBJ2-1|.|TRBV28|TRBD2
CASSLVTGGRGLYNEQFF
TGTGCCAGCAGTTTAGTGACGGGCGGGAGGGGCCTCTACAATGAGCAGTTCTTC
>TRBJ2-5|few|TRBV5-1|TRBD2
CASKESGGVLETQYF
TGCGCCAGCAAGGAGTCGGGGGGTGTCTTAGAGACCCAGTACTTC
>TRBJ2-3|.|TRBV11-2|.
CASSLEMRRDTQYF
TGTGCCAGCAGCTTAGAAATGCGGAGGGATACGCAGTATTTT